The 30 T cell receptor beta chains below were found in one sample sequenced in a study of OX40 agonist ivuxolimab in advanced cancers. Clones were read by immunoSEQ multiplex PCR, and TCRdb kept only the in-frame ones, dropping some. The top ten clones hold around 10% of a sample with some 39,000 clones, approximately 79% of them seen once. The source was CD4+ or CD8+ T cells sorted from blood, collected in a trial of the OX40 agonist ivuxolimab. The receptors were gathered from an adult with an advanced solid tumor such as melanoma, head and neck, liver or kidney cancer.

This rearrangement joins TRBV9 to TRBJ2-1; tentatively, D is TRBD1 or TRBD2 (5 bases each). This CDR3 comprises 13 residues. Deletions cut 7 bases from V and 2 bases from J, with 10 bases between. CDR1 and CDR2 from the germline V gene are SGDLS and YYNGEE. CDR3 in DNA: TGTGCCAGCGGGACGGCCCCCTACAATGAGCAGTTCTTC. It is translated as CASGTAPYNEQFF.

About this clone itself: At the DNA level, this CDR3 is encoded by other sequences in the same sample as well. The chain is built from TRBV5-1 and TRBJ1-2, with D perhaps TRBD1 (6 bases). CDR1 SGHRS and CDR2 YFSETQ come from the germline V gene. CDR3 length equals 13 residues. Trimming took 3 bases from V and 4 from J, leaving 10 bases between them. The chain's CDR3 is CASSWGHSYGYTF. DNA for the CDR3: TGCGCCAGCAGCTGGGGACATAGCTATGGCTACACCTTC.

This chain connects TRBV30 to TRBJ1-1; the D is unclear. CDR1 is GTSNPN, CDR2 SVGIG, per germline (reference sequence). This CDR3 comprises 11 residues. The V end was cut by 3 bases, the J end by 0 bases, with 2 bases between. The DNA for the CDR3 is TGTGCCTGGAGGATGAACACTGAAGCTTTCTTT. It yields the protein CAWRMNTEAFF.

The genes are TRBV20-1 and TRBJ1-1; D call uncertain. The germline V gene has CDR1 DFQATT and CDR2 SNEGSKA (reference sequence). V gave up 5 bases and J gave up 11 bases, with 12 bases separating them. The CDR3 has 10 residues. CDR3 region: CSAPRGGAFF. Here the CDR3 DNA reads TGCAGTGCTCCTCGCGGCGGGGCTTTCTTT.

The rearrangement links TRBV15 to TRBJ2-2, with a tentative D call TRBD1 (6 bases). V was trimmed by 5 bases and J by 3 bases, leaving 19 bases between them. CDR1 is LNHNV and CDR2 is YYDKDF in the germline V gene (reference sequence). The CDR3 runs to 17 residues. The CDR3 here is CATSSQLGDMYTGELFF. CDR3 bases: TGTGCCACCAGCTCCCAACTCGGGGACATGTACACCGGGGAGCTGTTTTTT.

J is TRBJ2-5 and V is TRBV5-1; the D gene could be TRBD1 or TRBD2 (5 bases each). With 4 bases removed from V and 6 bases from J, the gap between germline ends came to 16 bases. The CDR3 totals 14 residues. Germline lookup yields CDR1 SGHRS and CDR2 YFSETQ. For the CDR3, the DNA is TGCGCCAGCAGCGATGGTGACTGGGGACAGACCCAGTACTTC. Its protein is CASSDGDWGQTQYF. Filled out from reference TRBV5-1 and TRBJ2-5, the complete variable domain reads KAGVTQTPRYLIKTRGQQVTLSCSPISGHRSVSWYQQTPGQGLQFLFEYFSETQRNKGNFPGRFSGRQFSNSRSEMNVSTLELGDSALYLCASSDGDWGQTQYFGPGTRLLVL.

The chain joins TRBV19 to TRBJ1-6, with TRBD1 as a possible D gene (6 bases). The V end was cut by 3 bases, the J end by 9 bases, with 12 bases between. Germline V gene data show CDR1 as LNHDA and CDR2 as SQIVND (reference sequence). The CDR3 runs to 14 residues. Here the CDR3 reads CASSIGGTGSPLHF. CDR3 DNA: TGTGCCAGTAGTATTGGGGGCACCGGTTCACCCCTCCACTTT.

The chain carries TRBV9 and TRBJ1-3, with D unclear. Per germline, CDR1 SGDLS and CDR2 YYNGEE. This CDR3 spans 16 amino acids. The V and J ends lost 0 bases and 0 bases respectively, with 10 bases between them. DNA for the CDR3: TGTGCCAGCAGCGTAGGTGGAGGACCCTCTGGAAACACCATATATTTT. Amino acids: CASSVGGGPSGNTIYF.

V and J are TRBV19 and TRBJ1-2, with 10 positions matching TRBD1. Trimming at V came to 4 bases and at J to 0 bases, leaving 11 bases not matched to a gene. The CDR3 has 18 amino acids. Germline V gives CDR1 LNHDA, CDR2 SQIVND (reference sequence). DNA of the CDR3: TGTGCCAGTAGTACCCACCGGGACAGGGGACTTTCTAACTATGGCTACACCTTC. This gives the protein CASSTHRDRGLSNYGYTF.

The chain employs TRBV6-4 and TRBJ2-6, with unresolved D. The CDR3 loop spans 15 amino acids. CDR1 is MRHNA and CDR2 is SNTAGT in the germline V gene. V lost 5 bases and J lost 0, with 8 bases in between. CDR3: CASSRRSSGANVLTF. CDR3 nucleotide sequence: TGTGCCAGCAGTCGGAGAAGCTCTGGGGCCAACGTCCTGACTTTC.

This chain links TRBV29-1 with TRBJ2-7; D is unclear. The germline CDR1 and CDR2 sequences are SQVTM and ANQGSEA. The V end lost 1 base, the J end lost 4 bases, and 8 bases lay between the germline ends. The CDR3 has 12 amino acids. The CDR3 sequence is CSVEVRVYEQYF. The CDR3 DNA is TGCAGCGTTGAAGTTAGAGTATACGAGCAGTACTTC.

V gene TRBV30 combines with J gene TRBJ2-2; 7 positions match TRBD1. Germline-derived CDR1 and CDR2 are GTSNPN and SVGIG (reference sequence). With 5 bases clipped from V and 6 bases from J, the junction kept 9 bases outside the gene matches. There are 14 residues in the CDR3. The CDR3: CAWLGQRLAGELFF. The CDR3, as DNA: TGTGCCTGGCTGGGACAGAGGTTGGCCGGGGAGCTGTTTTTT.

The J gene is TRBJ2-7, the V gene TRBV5-1; tentative D call: TRBD1 (7 bases). Trimming pared 3 bases from V and 2 bases from J, leaving 12 bases between. The CDR3 consists of 14 residues. The V gene's germline CDR1 is SGHRS and CDR2 YFSETQ. The CDR3 DNA reads TGCGCCAGCAGCTGGACAGGACTAACCTACGAGCAGTACTTC. This codes for CASSWTGLTYEQYF.

The chain uses TRBV6-1 and TRBJ1-2; D call uncertain. The CDR3 contains 13 residues. Trimming left V 2 bases short and J 3 bases short, with 7 bases between. The V gene's germline CDR1 is MNHNS and CDR2 SASEGT. CDR3 in DNA: TGTGCCAGCAGTGAAAAGGGCTACTATGGCTACACCTTC. Its protein is CASSEKGYYGYTF.

The sample holds a few counts of this clone. V gene TRBV29-1 combines with J gene TRBJ2-2; maybe TRBD1 (5 bases). This CDR3 spans 13 amino acids. CDR1 and CDR2 from the germline V gene are SQVTM and ANQGSEA. The V end lost 5 bases, the J end lost 4 bases, and 11 bases lay between the germline ends. In nucleotides, the CDR3 is TGCAGCGTTCGGACAATTATCACCGGGGAGCTGTTTTTT. It codes for CSVRTIITGELFF.

This chain joins TRBV9 and TRBJ1-3; the D gene is possibly TRBD1 (5 bases). V shed 2 bases and J shed 2 bases, with 11 bases lying between them. The CDR3 extends over 15 amino acids. Looked up from germline, CDR1 is SGDLS and CDR2 is YYNGEE. CDR3 DNA sequence: TGTGCCAGCAGCGTCAGGGACGTGGCTGGAAACACCATATATTTT. Amino acid sequence: CASSVRDVAGNTIYF. The whole variable domain, filled in from reference TRBV9 and TRBJ1-3, reads DSGVTQTPKHLITATGQRVTLRCSPRSGDLSVYWYQQSLDQGLQFLIQYYNGEERAKGNILERFSAQQFPDLHSELNLSSLELGDSALYFCASSVRDVAGNTIYFGEGSWLTVV.

A few counts support this clone. The V and J genes are TRBV7-8 and TRBJ1-6; possible D gene TRBD1, 5 bases. V was trimmed by 4 bases and J by 12 bases, leaving 19 bases between them. This CDR3 comprises 15 residues. CDR1 and CDR2 (germline): SGHVS, FQNEAQ. The CDR3 is CASSSDHRTSEPLHF. The DNA of the CDR3 is TGTGCCAGCAGCTCTGACCATCGGACATCAGAACCCCTCCACTTT.

J is TRBJ1-2 and V is TRBV7-3, with D unresolved. The germline V gene encodes CDR1 SGHTA and CDR2 FQGTGA. The CDR3 is 14 amino acids. Trimming took off 7 bases at V and 4 bases at J, with 16 bases between the two ends. The DNA for the CDR3 is TGTGCCAGCACCCCCAATACAGCTGGCTATGGCTACACCTTC. Protein product: CASTPNTAGYGYTF.

The J gene is TRBJ2-3, the V gene TRBV4-2; 8 bases line up with TRBD2. The CDR3 is 17 residues long. Per the germline V gene, CDR1 is LGHNA and CDR2 is YNFKEQ. The ends lost 1 base at V and 0 bases at J; junction bases unmatched: 6. The CDR3 is CASSQGGSGVSTDTQYF. CDR3 coding DNA: TGTGCCAGCAGCCAAGGGGGTAGCGGGGTTAGCACAGATACGCAGTATTTT.

The rearrangement links TRBV14 to TRBJ1-6, with D uncertain. The CDR3 loop spans 18 amino acids. Germline CDR1 SGHDN, CDR2 FVKESK. Trimming cost V 0 bases and J 8 bases, with 20 bases left between them. In nucleotides, the CDR3 is TGTGCCAGCAGCCAAGAGGTTTTGGGGTTCGCCCCTGATTCACCCCTCCACTTT. Translating gives CASSQEVLGFAPDSPLHF.

V usage is TRBV6-1 and J usage is TRBJ1-1; TRBD1 matches 8 bases. This CDR3 has 13 residues. Per germline, CDR1 MNHNS and CDR2 SASEGT. V trimming: 5 bases; J trimming: 6 bases; junction bases outside the gene matches: 5. The CDR3 DNA follows: TGTGCCAGCAGTATTGGACAGGGCGCTGAAGCTTTCTTT. The encoded protein is CASSIGQGAEAFF.

The chain links TRBV28 to TRBJ1-1; TRBD1 is a possible D gene (6 bases). CDR1 is MDHEN and CDR2 is SYDVKM in the germline V gene. The CDR3 consists of 17 residues. The ends were cut back, 4 bases at V and 0 bases at J, with 18 bases in the middle. CDR3 DNA sequence: TGTGCCAGCAGTTACGGGCAGGGGTCGAGGATGAACACTGAAGCTTTCTTT. Its protein is CASSYGQGSRMNTEAFF. Combining the CDR3 with reference TRBV28 and TRBJ1-1 gives the whole variable domain DVKVTQSSRYLVKRTGEKVFLECVQDMDHENMFWYRQDPGLGLRLIYFSYDVKMKEKGDIPEGYSVSREKKERFSLILESASTNQTSMYLCASSYGQGSRMNTEAFFGQGTRLTVV.

The V and J genes are TRBV10-2 and TRBJ1-1, with TRBD1 as a possible D gene (5 bases). Germline V gives CDR1 WSHSY, CDR2 SAAADI. Trimming cost V 6 bases and J 5 bases, with 16 bases left between them. CDR3 length: 14 residues. The DNA for the CDR3 is TGCGCCAGCAGCCAAACAAGGGGTGGTACTGAAGCTTTCTTT. Translation: CASSQTRGGTEAFF.

J is TRBJ2-7 and V is TRBV11-2; 9 nucleotides align to TRBD1. The length of the CDR3 is 15 residues. CDR1 and CDR2 from the germline V gene are SGHAT and FQNNGV. Losses at the gene ends were 5 bases for V and 0 bases for J; bases not matched to a gene: 5. The CDR3 coding sequence is TGTGCCAGCAGCCCTCTGACAGGGGGCTCCTACGAGCAGTACTTC. Its translation is CASSPLTGGSYEQYF.

The chain has TRBV9 and TRBJ2-4; TRBD2 is a possible D gene (7 bases). V lost 7 bases to trimming and J lost 3 bases, with 17 bases between them. The CDR3 is 15 amino acids. Germline loops: CDR1 SGDLS, CDR2 YYNGEE. The CDR3: CASGGGGAGKNIQYF. Written as DNA, the CDR3 is TGTGCCAGCGGCGGAGGGGGGGCAGGCAAAAACATTCAGTACTTC.

The V gene is TRBV5-1, the J gene TRBJ1-5; D not resolved. The length of the CDR3 is 14 residues. Trimming took 4 bases from V and 0 from J, leaving 8 bases between them. The germline CDR1 and CDR2 sequences are SGHRS and YFSETQ. The CDR3 nucleotides read TGCGCCAGCAGCCCCCTTAATAGCAATCAGCCCCAGCATTTT. Protein sequence: CASSPLNSNQPQHF.

This chain uses TRBV6-5 with TRBJ1-2, with 7 bases aligning to TRBD1. The CDR3 has 13 residues. Germline V gives CDR1 MNHEY, CDR2 SVGAGI. V gave up 0 bases and J gave up 7 bases; unmatched junction bases: 2. In DNA, the CDR3 is TGTGCCAGCAGTTACTCGCAGGGGGTTGGCTACACCTTC. It translates to CASSYSQGVGYTF.

The chain has TRBV6-1 and TRBJ1-1; weak D call: TRBD1 (6 bases). The CDR3 covers 15 residues. CDR1 MNHNS and CDR2 SASEGT come from the germline V gene. Deletions cut 2 bases from V and 5 bases from J, with 15 bases between. CDR3 in DNA: TGTGCCAGCAGTGAATCCTCAGGGGTTCTTACTGAAGCTTTCTTT. Translating gives CASSESSGVLTEAFF.

By share, this clone counts as medium-sized. This chain joins TRBV7-9 and TRBJ1-2; D uncertain. The V gene's germline CDR1 is SEHNR and CDR2 FQNEAQ (reference sequence). Deletions cut 1 base from V and 5 bases from J, with 14 bases between. The CDR3 totals 15 residues. Here the CDR3 reads CASSLGGPLAYGYTF. Here the CDR3 DNA reads TGTGCCAGCAGCTTAGGGGGTCCCCTAGCGTATGGCTACACCTTC.

There are a few counts of this clone. J is TRBJ1-2 and V is TRBV5-1, with D perhaps matching TRBD1 (5 bases). This CDR3 has 14 residues. The ends were cut back, 0 bases at V and 5 bases at J, with 11 bases in the middle. CDR1 and CDR2 (germline): SGHRS, YFSETQ. The CDR3 protein is CASSLGQPFYGYTF. The CDR3 nucleotides are TGCGCCAGCAGCTTGGGACAGCCCTTTTATGGCTACACCTTC.